This TCR beta chain was obtained from a study of T cell changes during pregnancy in multiple sclerosis. The V end lost 5 bases, the J end lost 4 bases, and 14 bases lay between the germline ends. This CDR3 is built from 14 residues. Germline assignment: CDR1 MNHEY and CDR2 SVGAGI. Profiled with immunoSEQ multiplex PCR; TCRdb holds only in-frame clones, not every one. The sample holds 35,000 to 50,000 clones, roughly 90% seen once. This TCR was recovered from a female donor with multiple sclerosis, enrolled in a pregnancy study. Source material: PBMCs (not recorded whether the cells were cultured). The J gene is TRBJ1-2, the V gene TRBV6-5, with a weak D call TRBD1 (5 bases). CDR3 protein: CASSTTDHGYGYTF. CDR3 coding DNA: TGTGCCAGCAGTACGACAGACCATGGCTATGGCTACACCTTC.